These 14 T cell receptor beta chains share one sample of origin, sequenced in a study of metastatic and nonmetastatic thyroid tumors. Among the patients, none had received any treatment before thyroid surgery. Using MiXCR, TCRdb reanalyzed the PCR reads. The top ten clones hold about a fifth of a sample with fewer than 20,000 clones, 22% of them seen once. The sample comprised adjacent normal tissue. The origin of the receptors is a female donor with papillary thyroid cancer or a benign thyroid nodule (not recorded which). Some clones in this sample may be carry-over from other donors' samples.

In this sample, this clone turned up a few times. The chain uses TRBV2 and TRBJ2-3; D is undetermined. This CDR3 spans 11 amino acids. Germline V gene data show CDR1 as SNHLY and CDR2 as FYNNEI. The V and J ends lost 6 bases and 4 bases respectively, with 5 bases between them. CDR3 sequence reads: CASSLSDTQYF. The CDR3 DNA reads TGTGCCAGCAGCTTGTCAGATACGCAGTATTTT.

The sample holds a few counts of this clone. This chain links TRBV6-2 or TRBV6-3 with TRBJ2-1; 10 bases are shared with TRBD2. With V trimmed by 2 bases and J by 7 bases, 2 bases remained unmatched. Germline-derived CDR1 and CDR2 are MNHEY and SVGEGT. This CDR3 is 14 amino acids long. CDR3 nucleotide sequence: TGTGCCAGCAGTTACGCTAGCGGGAGAAATGAGCAGTTCTTC. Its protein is CASSYASGRNEQFF.

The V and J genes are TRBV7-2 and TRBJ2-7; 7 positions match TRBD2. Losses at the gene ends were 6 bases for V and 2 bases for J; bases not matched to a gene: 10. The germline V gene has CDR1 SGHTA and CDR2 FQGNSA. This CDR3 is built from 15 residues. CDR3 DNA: TGTGCCAGCAGTCCCCGGGGCGGGAGTACCTACGAGCAGTACTTC. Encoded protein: CASSPRGGSTYEQYF.

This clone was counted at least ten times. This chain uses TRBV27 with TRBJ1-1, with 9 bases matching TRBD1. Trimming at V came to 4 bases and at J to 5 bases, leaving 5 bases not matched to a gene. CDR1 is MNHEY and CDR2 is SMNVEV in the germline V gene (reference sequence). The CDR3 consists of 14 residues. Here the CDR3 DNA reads TGTGCCAGCAGTTGGGGACAGGGACGGACTGAAGCTTTCTTT. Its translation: CASSWGQGRTEAFF.

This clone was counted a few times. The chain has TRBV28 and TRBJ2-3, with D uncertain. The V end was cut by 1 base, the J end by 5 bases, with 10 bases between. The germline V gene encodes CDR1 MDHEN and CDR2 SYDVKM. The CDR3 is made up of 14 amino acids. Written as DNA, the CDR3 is TGTGCCAGCAGTTTATCGTCTCCCGTAGATACGCAGTATTTT. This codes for CASSLSSPVDTQYF.

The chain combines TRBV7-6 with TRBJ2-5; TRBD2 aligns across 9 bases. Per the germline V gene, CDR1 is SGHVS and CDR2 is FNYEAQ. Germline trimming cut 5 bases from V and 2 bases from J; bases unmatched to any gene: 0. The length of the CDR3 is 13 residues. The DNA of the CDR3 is TGTGCCAGCAGCACTAGCGGGCAAGAGACCCAGTACTTC. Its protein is CASSTSGQETQYF.

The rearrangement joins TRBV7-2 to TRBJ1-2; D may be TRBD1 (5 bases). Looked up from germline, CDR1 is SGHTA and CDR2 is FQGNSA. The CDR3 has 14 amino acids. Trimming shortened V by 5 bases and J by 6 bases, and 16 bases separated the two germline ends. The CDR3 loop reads CASSLLGQGDGYTF. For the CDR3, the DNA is TGTGCCAGCAGCCTGCTTGGGCAGGGCGATGGCTACACCTTC.

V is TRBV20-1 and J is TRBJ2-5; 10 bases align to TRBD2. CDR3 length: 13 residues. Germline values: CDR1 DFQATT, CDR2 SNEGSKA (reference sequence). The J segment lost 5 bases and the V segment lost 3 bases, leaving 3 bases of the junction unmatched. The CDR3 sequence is CSASLAGVETQYF. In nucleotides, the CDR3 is TGCAGTGCTAGCCTAGCGGGAGTGGAGACCCAGTACTTC.

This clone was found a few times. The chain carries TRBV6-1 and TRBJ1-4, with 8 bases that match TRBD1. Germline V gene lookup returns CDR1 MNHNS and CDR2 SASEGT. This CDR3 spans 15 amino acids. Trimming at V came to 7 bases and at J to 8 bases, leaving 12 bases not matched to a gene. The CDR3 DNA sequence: TGTGCCAGCACGATGGGACAGGCCATGACGGAAAAACTGTTTTTT. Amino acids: CASTMGQAMTEKLFF.

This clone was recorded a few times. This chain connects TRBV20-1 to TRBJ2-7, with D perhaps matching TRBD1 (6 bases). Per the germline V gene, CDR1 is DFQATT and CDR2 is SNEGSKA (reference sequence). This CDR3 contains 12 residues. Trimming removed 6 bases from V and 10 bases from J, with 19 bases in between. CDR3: CSAKLATGHQYF. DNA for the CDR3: TGCAGTGCGAAACTCGCGACAGGTCATCAGTACTTC.

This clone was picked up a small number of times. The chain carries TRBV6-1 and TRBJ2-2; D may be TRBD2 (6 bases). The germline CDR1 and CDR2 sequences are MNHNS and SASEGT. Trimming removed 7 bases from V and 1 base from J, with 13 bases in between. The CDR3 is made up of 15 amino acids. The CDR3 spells CASNRRRENTGELFF. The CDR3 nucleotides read TGTGCCAGCAATAGGAGGCGGGAGAACACCGGGGAGCTGTTTTTT.

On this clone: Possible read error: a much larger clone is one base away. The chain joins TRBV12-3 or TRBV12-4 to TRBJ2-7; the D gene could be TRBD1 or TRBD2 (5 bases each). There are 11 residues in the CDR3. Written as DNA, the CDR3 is TGTGCCAGCAGTGGGACGCACGAGCGGTACTTC. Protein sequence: CASSGTHERYF.

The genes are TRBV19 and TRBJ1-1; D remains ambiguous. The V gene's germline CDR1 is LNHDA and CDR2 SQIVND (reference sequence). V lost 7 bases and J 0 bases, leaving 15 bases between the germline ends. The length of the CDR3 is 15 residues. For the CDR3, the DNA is TGTGCCAGTATACGGGATGCGGGGATGAACACTGAAGCTTTCTTT. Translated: CASIRDAGMNTEAFF.

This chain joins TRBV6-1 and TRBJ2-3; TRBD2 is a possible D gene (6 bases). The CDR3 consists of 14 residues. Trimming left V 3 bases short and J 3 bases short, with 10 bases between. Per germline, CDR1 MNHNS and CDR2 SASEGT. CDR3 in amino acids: CASSDPGETDTQYF. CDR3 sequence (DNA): TGTGCCAGCAGTGACCCGGGGGAGACAGATACGCAGTATTTT.